The T cell receptor (beta chain) described here comes from a study of blood T cell repertoires in COVID-19. The cohort comprised adults aged about 18 to 100 years residing in approximately 25 US areas. Libraries were prepared by immunoSEQ multiplex PCR; TCRdb keeps only in-frame clonotypes and omits some of them. The sample lists roughly 250,000 clones, roughly 86% occurring once. The receptor comes from a woman aged 25 to 39 with acute COVID-19. Sequencing was done on a sample of PBMCs or T cells enriched from blood (not recorded which).

Written as DNA, the CDR3 is TGCGCCAGCAGCCAGGGGACAGGTGAGAGAGGCTACACCTTC. It yields the protein CASSQGTGERGYTF. The genes are TRBV4-3 and TRBJ1-2; TRBD1 aligns across 8 bases. The CDR3 loop spans 14 amino acids. V shed 3 bases and J 8 bases; nucleotides not matched to a gene: 8. CDR1 is LGHNA and CDR2 is YSLEER in the germline V gene.